This T cell receptor beta chain was sequenced in a study of blood T cell repertoires in COVID-19. The wider study: Acute and convalescent COVID-19 samples came from the United States, Italy and Spain. Sample material is recorded as cDNA or gDNA derived from T cells, B-cell-depleted T cells, or PBMCs.

Losses at the gene ends were 6 bases for V and 4 bases for J; bases not matched to a gene: 12. Germline V gene lookup returns CDR1 MNHEY and CDR2 SVGAGI. CDR3 length: 16 amino acids. Authors' methods: Amplification from reference gene primers served as the basis for estimated nucleated cell counts. Profiling relied on immunoSEQ multiplex PCR, and the TCRdb table lists in-frame clones only, not all of them. V, J and clone size were drawn from that table, and D and trimming were deduced from the DNA. The sample has about 120,000 clones; about 83% are singletons. The chain joins TRBV6-5 to TRBJ1-1; 9 positions agree with TRBD1. The source of this sequence is a woman between 50 and 59 years old with acute or convalescent COVID-19. The material sequenced was peripheral blood. CDR3 sequence reads: CASSYDRGIGGTEAFF. The CDR3 nucleotides read TGTGCCAGCAGCTACGACAGGGGGATCGGGGGCACTGAAGCTTTCTTT.